A selection of T cell receptor beta chains follows, all from one sample in a study of identical twins. TCRdb fed the 5' RACE reads into MiXCR, producing one record per CDR3 protein. The sample yields around 690,000 distinct CDR3 sequences, 20% to 25% seen once. A further study also used this sample, focusing on T cells expressing NK-cell markers.

The sample comprised PBMCs. All receptors come from a woman aged 18-35 years in good health. Each CDR3 is given with its conserved first and last residue. A D gene is named only where the DNA matches it firmly. Some rows have no size entry. The others give once, few or many, or a class for an expanded clone.

d_gene: -
abundance: -
j_gene: TRBJ2-7
v_gene: TRBV4-3
CDR3aa: CASSQVGSPGNEQYF
CDR3nt: TGCGCCAGCAGCCAAGTTGGCAGCCCAGGCAACGAGCAGTACTTC

d_gene: -
abundance: few
j_gene: TRBJ2-1
v_gene: TRBV6-5
CDR3aa: CASSYSGVGGVNEQFF
CDR3nt: TGTGCCAGCAGTTACTCGGGGGTAGGGGGGGTAAATGAGCAGTTCTTC

d_gene: -
abundance: -
j_gene: TRBJ1-2
v_gene: TRBV12-3/TRBV12-4
CDR3aa: CASAMVGTNYGYTF
CDR3nt: TGTGCCAGCGCGATGGTGGGGACTAACTATGGCTACACCTTC

d_gene: TRBD2
abundance: few
j_gene: TRBJ2-3
v_gene: TRBV25-1
CDR3aa: CASSELAGVSTDTQYF
CDR3nt: TGTGCCAGCAGTGAACTAGCGGGAGTATCCACAGATACGCAGTATTTT

d_gene: TRBD2
abundance: -
j_gene: TRBJ2-7
v_gene: TRBV7-2
CDR3aa: CASSLTSGTSYEQYF
CDR3nt: TGTGCCAGCAGCTTAACTAGCGGGACCTCCTACGAGCAGTACTTC

d_gene: -
abundance: -
j_gene: TRBJ2-3
v_gene: TRBV20-1
CDR3aa: CSARTIPTDTQYF
CDR3nt: TGCAGTGCGAGGACTATACCGACAGATACGCAGTATTTT

d_gene: TRBD1
abundance: many
j_gene: TRBJ1-3
v_gene: TRBV4-1
CDR3aa: CASSQGQGPSGNTIYF
CDR3nt: TGCGCCAGCAGCCAGGGACAGGGGCCCTCTGGAAACACCATATATTTT

d_gene: TRBD1
abundance: few
j_gene: TRBJ1-1
v_gene: TRBV12-3/TRBV12-4
CDR3aa: CASSPRTGPNTEAFF
CDR3nt: TGTGCCAGCAGTCCAAGGACAGGGCCGAACACTGAAGCTTTCTTT

d_gene: -
abundance: few
j_gene: TRBJ1-2
v_gene: TRBV20-1
CDR3aa: CSARWVADGYGYTF
CDR3nt: TGCAGTGCTAGATGGGTGGCTGATGGTTATGGCTACACCTTC

d_gene: TRBD1
abundance: -
j_gene: TRBJ1-2
v_gene: TRBV10-3
CDR3aa: CAIRLGQNYGYTF
CDR3nt: TGTGCCATCAGATTGGGACAGAACTATGGCTACACCTTC

d_gene: -
abundance: -
j_gene: TRBJ2-4
v_gene: TRBV20-1
CDR3aa: CSASNPIQYF
CDR3nt: TGCAGTGCTAGCAACCCCATTCAGTACTTC

d_gene: TRBD2
abundance: few
j_gene: TRBJ2-5
v_gene: TRBV6-1
CDR3aa: CASGLAGGHETQYF
CDR3nt: TGTGCCAGCGGTCTAGCGGGAGGTCACGAGACCCAGTACTTC

d_gene: -
abundance: -
j_gene: TRBJ1-1
v_gene: TRBV12-3/TRBV12-4
CDR3aa: CASGQGSTFF
CDR3nt: TGTGCCAGCGGTCAGGGGTCGACTTTCTTT

d_gene: TRBD2
abundance: -
j_gene: TRBJ2-2
v_gene: TRBV4-3
CDR3aa: CASSPNSGTNTGELFF
CDR3nt: TGCGCCAGCAGCCCAAATAGCGGGACGAACACCGGGGAGCTGTTTTTT

d_gene: -
abundance: many
j_gene: TRBJ1-1
v_gene: TRBV7-9
CDR3aa: CASSLMGENTEAFF
CDR3nt: TGTGCCAGCAGCTTAATGGGGGAGAACACTGAAGCTTTCTTT

d_gene: -
abundance: few
j_gene: TRBJ1-1
v_gene: TRBV20-1
CDR3aa: CSPSRRTEAFF
CDR3nt: TGCAGCCCCTCCCGGCGGACTGAAGCTTTCTTT

d_gene: -
abundance: -
j_gene: TRBJ1-1
v_gene: TRBV10-3
CDR3aa: CAIGEPTGPEAFF
CDR3nt: TGTGCCATCGGGGAGCCCACGGGCCCCGAAGCTTTCTTT

d_gene: -
abundance: -
j_gene: TRBJ2-7
v_gene: TRBV18
CDR3aa: CASSPPGRPRLKYEQYF
CDR3nt: TGTGCCAGCTCACCACCCGGAAGACCCCGACTAAAGTACGAGCAGTACTTC

d_gene: -
abundance: -
j_gene: TRBJ2-4
v_gene: TRBV7-2
CDR3aa: CASSLDRGAWNIQYF
CDR3nt: TGTGCCAGCAGCTTAGATCGGGGGGCTTGGAACATTCAGTACTTC

d_gene: TRBD2
abundance: few
j_gene: TRBJ2-5
v_gene: TRBV20-1
CDR3aa: CSAWTSGGPGLGTQYF
CDR3nt: TGCAGTGCTTGGACTAGCGGGGGGCCTGGCCTAGGGACCCAGTACTTC

d_gene: -
abundance: -
j_gene: TRBJ1-4
v_gene: TRBV29-1
CDR3aa: CSALDSQEKLFF
CDR3nt: TGCAGCGCCCTGGACAGTCAAGAAAAACTGTTTTTT

d_gene: -
abundance: -
j_gene: TRBJ2-3
v_gene: TRBV9
CDR3aa: CASSVEGGAGTDTQYF
CDR3nt: TGTGCCAGCAGCGTAGAAGGGGGGGCGGGGACAGATACGCAGTATTTT

d_gene: -
abundance: -
j_gene: TRBJ2-7
v_gene: TRBV14
CDR3aa: CASSQRAGALDGEQYF
CDR3nt: TGTGCCAGCAGCCAGAGAGCCGGGGCGTTGGATGGCGAGCAGTACTTC

d_gene: -
abundance: few
j_gene: TRBJ2-1
v_gene: TRBV20-1
CDR3aa: CSARDLGLSNEQFF
CDR3nt: TGCAGTGCTAGAGATTTAGGCCTCAGCAATGAGCAGTTCTTC